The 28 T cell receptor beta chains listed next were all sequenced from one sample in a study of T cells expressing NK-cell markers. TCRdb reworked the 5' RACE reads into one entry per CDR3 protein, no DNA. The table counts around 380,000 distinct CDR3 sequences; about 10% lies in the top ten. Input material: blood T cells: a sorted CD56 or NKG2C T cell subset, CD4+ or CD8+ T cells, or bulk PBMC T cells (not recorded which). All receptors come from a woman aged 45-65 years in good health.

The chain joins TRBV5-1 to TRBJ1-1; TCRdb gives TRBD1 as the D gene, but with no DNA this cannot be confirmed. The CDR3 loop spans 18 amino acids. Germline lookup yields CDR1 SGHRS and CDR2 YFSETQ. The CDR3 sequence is CASTFNYPGTRGLTEAFF.

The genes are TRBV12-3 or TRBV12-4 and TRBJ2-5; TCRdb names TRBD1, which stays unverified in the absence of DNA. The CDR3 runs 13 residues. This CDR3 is CASSSSGGGTQYF.

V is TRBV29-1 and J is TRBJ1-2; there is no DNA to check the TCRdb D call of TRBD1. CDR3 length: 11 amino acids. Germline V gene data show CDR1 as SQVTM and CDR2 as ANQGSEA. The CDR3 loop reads CSVEVGPGYTF.

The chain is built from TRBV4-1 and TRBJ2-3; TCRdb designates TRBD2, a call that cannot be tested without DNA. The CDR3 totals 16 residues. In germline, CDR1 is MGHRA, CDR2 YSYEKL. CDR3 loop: CASSHVGREVPDTQYF.

CDR3 in amino acids: CASSLGPGVLYGYTF. The V call is TRBV5-5, the J call TRBJ1-2; TCRdb selects TRBD1, and the lack of DNA leaves this call unchecked. The CDR3 is made up of 15 amino acids. Per germline, CDR1 SGHKS and CDR2 YYEKEE (reference sequence).

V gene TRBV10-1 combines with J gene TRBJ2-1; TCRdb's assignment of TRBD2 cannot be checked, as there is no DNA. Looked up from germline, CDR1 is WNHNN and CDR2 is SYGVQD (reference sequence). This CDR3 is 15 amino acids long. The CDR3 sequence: CASSESIAGEGEQFF.

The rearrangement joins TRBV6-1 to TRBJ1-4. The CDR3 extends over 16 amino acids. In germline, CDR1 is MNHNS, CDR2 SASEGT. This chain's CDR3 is CASSESQVATNEKLFF.

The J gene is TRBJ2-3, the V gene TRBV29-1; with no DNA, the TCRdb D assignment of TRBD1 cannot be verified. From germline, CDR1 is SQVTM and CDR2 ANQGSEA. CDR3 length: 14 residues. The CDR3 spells CSVVGTGSTDTQYF.

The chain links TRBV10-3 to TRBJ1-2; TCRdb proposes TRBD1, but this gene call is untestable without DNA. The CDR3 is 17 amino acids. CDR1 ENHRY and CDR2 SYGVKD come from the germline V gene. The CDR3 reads CAISESTTGGWAYGYTF.

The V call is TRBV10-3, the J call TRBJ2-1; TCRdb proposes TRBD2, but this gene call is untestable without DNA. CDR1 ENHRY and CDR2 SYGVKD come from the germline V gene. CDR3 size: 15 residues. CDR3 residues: CAIGGTSGSVNEQFF.

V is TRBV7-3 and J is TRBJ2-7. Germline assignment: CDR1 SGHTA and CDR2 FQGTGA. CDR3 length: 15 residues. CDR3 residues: CASSFDPASSYEQYF.

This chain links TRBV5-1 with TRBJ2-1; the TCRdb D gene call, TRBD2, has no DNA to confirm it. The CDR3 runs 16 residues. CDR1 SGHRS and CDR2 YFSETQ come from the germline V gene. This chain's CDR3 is CASSYRTSGRSGEQFF.

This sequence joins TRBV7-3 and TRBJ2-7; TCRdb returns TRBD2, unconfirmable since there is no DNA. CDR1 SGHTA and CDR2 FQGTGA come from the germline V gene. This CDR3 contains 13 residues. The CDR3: CASSPEGRLEQYF.

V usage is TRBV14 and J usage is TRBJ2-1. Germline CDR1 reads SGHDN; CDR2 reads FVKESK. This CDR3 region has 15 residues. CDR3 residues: CASSQGIPSYNEQFF.

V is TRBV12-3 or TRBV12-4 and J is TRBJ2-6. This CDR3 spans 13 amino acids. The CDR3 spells CASRQQGANVLTF.

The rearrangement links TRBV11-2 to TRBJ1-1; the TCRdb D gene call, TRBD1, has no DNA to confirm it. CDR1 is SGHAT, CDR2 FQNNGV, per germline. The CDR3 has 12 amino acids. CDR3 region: CASSLDGQEAFF.

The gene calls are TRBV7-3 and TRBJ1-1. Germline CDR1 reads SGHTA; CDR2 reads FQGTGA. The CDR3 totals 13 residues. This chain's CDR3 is CASRLSVVTEAFF. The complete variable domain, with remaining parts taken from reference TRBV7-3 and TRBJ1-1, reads GAGVSQTPSNKVTEKGKYVELRCDPISGHTALYWYRQSLGQGPEFLIYFQGTGAADDSGLPNDRFFAVRPEGSVSTLKIQRTERGDSAVYLCASRLSVVTEAFFGQGTRLTVV.

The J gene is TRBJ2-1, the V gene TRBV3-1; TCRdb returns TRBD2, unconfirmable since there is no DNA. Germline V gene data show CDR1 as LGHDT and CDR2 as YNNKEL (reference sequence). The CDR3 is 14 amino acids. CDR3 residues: CASSQASANYEQFF.

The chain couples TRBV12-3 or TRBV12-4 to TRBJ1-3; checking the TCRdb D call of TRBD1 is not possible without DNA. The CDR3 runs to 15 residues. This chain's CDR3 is CASSFSRDVGNTIYF.

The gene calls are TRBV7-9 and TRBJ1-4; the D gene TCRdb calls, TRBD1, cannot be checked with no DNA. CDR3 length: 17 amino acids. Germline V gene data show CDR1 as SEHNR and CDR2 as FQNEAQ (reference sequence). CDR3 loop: CASSLTSPDSWNEKLFF.

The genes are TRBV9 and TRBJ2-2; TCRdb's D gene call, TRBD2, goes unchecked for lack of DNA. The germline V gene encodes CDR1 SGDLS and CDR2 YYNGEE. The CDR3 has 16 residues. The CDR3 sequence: CASSEGAAANTGELFF. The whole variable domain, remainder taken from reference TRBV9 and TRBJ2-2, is DSGVTQTPKHLITATGQRVTLRCSPRSGDLSVYWYQQSLDQGLQFLIQYYNGEERAKGNILERFSAQQFPDLHSELNLSSLELGDSALYFCASSEGAAANTGELFFGEGSRLTVL.

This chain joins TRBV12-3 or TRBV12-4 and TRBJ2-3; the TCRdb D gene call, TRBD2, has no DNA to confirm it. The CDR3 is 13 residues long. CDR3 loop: CASTEGLAATQYF.

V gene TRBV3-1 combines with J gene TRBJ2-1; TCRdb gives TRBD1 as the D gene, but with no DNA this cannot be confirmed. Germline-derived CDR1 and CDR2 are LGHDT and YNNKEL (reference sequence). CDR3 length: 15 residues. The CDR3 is CASSQYGAEYNEQFF.

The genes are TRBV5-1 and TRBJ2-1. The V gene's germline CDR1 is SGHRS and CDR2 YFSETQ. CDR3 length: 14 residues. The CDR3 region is CASSLVLTRNEQFF. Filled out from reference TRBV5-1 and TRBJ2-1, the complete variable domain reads KAGVTQTPRYLIKTRGQQVTLSCSPISGHRSVSWYQQTPGQGLQFLFEYFSETQRNKGNFPGRFSGRQFSNSRSEMNVSTLELGDSALYLCASSLVLTRNEQFFGPGTRLTVL.

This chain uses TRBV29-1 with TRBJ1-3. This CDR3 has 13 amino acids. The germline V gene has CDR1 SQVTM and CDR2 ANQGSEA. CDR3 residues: CSASLYSGNTIYF.

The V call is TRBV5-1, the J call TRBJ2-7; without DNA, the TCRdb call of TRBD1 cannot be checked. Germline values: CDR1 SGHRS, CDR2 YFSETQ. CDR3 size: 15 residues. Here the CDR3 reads CASSAGPGTPYEQYF.

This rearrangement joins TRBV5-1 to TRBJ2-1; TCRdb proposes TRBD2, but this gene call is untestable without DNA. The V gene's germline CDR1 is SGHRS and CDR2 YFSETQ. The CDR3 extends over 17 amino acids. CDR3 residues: CASSLVGLGGSINEQFF. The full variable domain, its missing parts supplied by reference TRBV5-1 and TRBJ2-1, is KAGVTQTPRYLIKTRGQQVTLSCSPISGHRSVSWYQQTPGQGLQFLFEYFSETQRNKGNFPGRFSGRQFSNSRSEMNVSTLELGDSALYLCASSLVGLGGSINEQFFGPGTRLTVL.

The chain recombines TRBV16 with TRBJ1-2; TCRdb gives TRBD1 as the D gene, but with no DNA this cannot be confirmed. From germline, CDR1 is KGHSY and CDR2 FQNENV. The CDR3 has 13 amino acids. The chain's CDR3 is CASSFDRIHGYTF.